These 3 T cell receptor beta chains originate from one sample sequenced in a study of blood T cell repertoires in COVID-19. The assay was immunoSEQ multiplex PCR, and TCRdb's table has in-frame clones only and misses some. This table has tens of thousands of clones, under 85% appearing once. The sequencing sample was made of peripheral blood. Source of these receptors: an older man with acute or convalescent COVID-19.

The rearrangement joins TRBV27 to TRBJ1-2; D is perhaps TRBD1 (5 bases). The CDR3 consists of 15 residues. V was shortened by 4 bases and J by 4 bases, with 16 bases between the two germline ends. Per germline, CDR1 MNHEY and CDR2 SMNVEV (reference sequence). Written as DNA, the CDR3 is TGTGCCAGCAGTTGGTCGCGGGGGTCGGGCTATGGCTACACCTTC. It yields the protein CASSWSRGSGYGYTF.

The chain carries TRBV9 and TRBJ2-2; D unclear. The CDR3 is 14 amino acids. V lost 2 bases to trimming and J lost 1 base, with 6 bases between them. Germline CDR1 and CDR2: SGDLS and YYNGEE. This CDR3 is CASSVYLNTGELFF. The DNA for the CDR3 is TGTGCCAGCAGCGTTTACTTGAACACCGGGGAGCTGTTTTTT.

The chain couples TRBV27 to TRBJ1-4; possibly TRBD1 for D (6 bases). CDR3 length: 14 residues. Per germline, CDR1 MNHEY and CDR2 SMNVEV (reference sequence). V lost 5 bases, J lost 7 bases, and 14 bases lay in between. As DNA, the CDR3 is TGTGCCAGCAGTGCCGGGAGGGGGAGTGAAAAACTGTTTTTT. This translates into CASSAGRGSEKLFF. Supplemented by reference TRBV27 and TRBJ1-4, the full variable domain reads EAQVTQNPRYLITVTGKKLTVTCSQNMNHEYMSWYRQDPGLGLRQIYYSMNVEVTDKGDVPEGYKVSRKEKRNFPLILESPSPNQTSLYFCASSAGRGSEKLFFGSGTQLSVL.